A selection of T cell receptor beta chains follows, all from one sample in a study of T cells in Graves' hyperthyroidism and ophthalmopathy. One entry per CDR3 protein results from TCRdb running MiXCR on the multiplex PCR reads. Seen here are 660,000 or so distinct CDR3 sequences, 20% to 25% observed once, and the top ten hold roughly 30%. The material sequenced was blood. The receptors were sampled from a man in his thirties or forties with Graves' ophthalmopathy. CDR3s include the opening cysteine and the closing phenylalanine or tryptophan. A D gene is named only where the DNA matches it firmly. Clone size, where shown, is once, few, many, or a class for clones that have expanded.

size,D,V,J,DNA,CDR3
-,-,TRBV9,TRBJ2-5,TGTGCCAGCAGCGTAGATGGTCAGGTCCAAGAGACCCAGTACTTC,CASSVDGQVQETQYF
many,TRBD1,TRBV27,TRBJ1-2,TGTGCCAGCAGTTTATCTGCACCGACAGGGGAGGGGTATGGCTACACCTTC,CASSLSAPTGEGYGYTF
few,-,TRBV28,TRBJ2-4,TGTGCCAGCAGGTCCCGGGACGTTAAAAACATTCAGTACTTC,CASRSRDVKNIQYF
many,-,TRBV30,TRBJ1-1,TGTGCCTGGAGTCGGAAGGGTACCACTGAAGCTTTCTTT,CAWSRKGTTEAFF
-,-,TRBV4-1,TRBJ2-4,TGCGCCAGCAGCCAACAAGCTTGGGTCGTAGCCAAAAACATTCAGTACTTC,CASSQQAWVVAKNIQYF
many,TRBD2,TRBV12-3/TRBV12-4,TRBJ2-2,TGTGCCAGCAGTAGCGGGACGAACACCGGGGAGCTGTTTTTT,CASSSGTNTGELFF
-,TRBD2,TRBV7-2,TRBJ2-3,TGTGCCAGCAGCTTAGATGGGGGGGTGGTTTATACAGATACGCAGTATTTT,CASSLDGGVVYTDTQYF
few,-,TRBV5-4,TRBJ2-5,TGTGCCAGCAGCTTGGACTTCCAAGAGACCCAGTACTTC,CASSLDFQETQYF
many,TRBD2,TRBV12-3/TRBV12-4,TRBJ2-1,TGTGCCAGCCAGACTAGCGCCTTGCATGAGCAGTTCTTC,CASQTSALHEQFF
few,-,TRBV10-3,TRBJ1-1,TGTGCCACCGCACAGGGAGGGAACACTGAAGCTTTCTTT,CATAQGGNTEAFF
-,-,TRBV12-3/TRBV12-4,TRBJ2-7,TGTGCCAGCAGTTTAGTGGGCAGGATGCCCTACGAGCAGTACTTC,CASSLVGRMPYEQYF
-,-,TRBV10-3,TRBJ2-7,TGTGCCATCAGTGAGTCAGGGACTCTCTCCTACGAGCAGTACTTC,CAISESGTLSYEQYF
-,-,TRBV6-5,TRBJ2-7,TGTGCCAGCAGTTACACCAAAGGCTCGGGGCAGTACTTC,CASSYTKGSGQYF
few,-,TRBV4-1,TRBJ1-5,TGCGCCAGCAGCCAAGTTGGGGAGCCCCAGCATTTT,CASSQVGEPQHF
many,-,TRBV30,TRBJ2-7,TGTGCCTGGACGGGAAGTGGAAGATCCTACGAGCAGTACTTC,CAWTGSGRSYEQYF
many,-,TRBV28,TRBJ1-5,TGTGCCAGCACCTCCCGGGGGAGCAATCAGCCCCAGCATTTT,CASTSRGSNQPQHF
few,-,TRBV29-1,TRBJ1-2,TGCAGCGTTGTAGGCAGGGGAGAGCATGGCTACACCTTC,CSVVGRGEHGYTF
many,TRBD1,TRBV6-1,TRBJ1-1,TGTGCCAGCAGTGAAGCCGGGACAGGGTGGGACACTGAAGCTTTCTTT,CASSEAGTGWDTEAFF
-,-,TRBV6-1,TRBJ2-1,TGTGCCAGCAGTGGGGGGTACGGCGAGTTCTTC,CASSGGYGEFF
few,-,TRBV11-2,TRBJ2-3,TGTGCCAGCAGCTACCCGGAGGATACGCAGTATTTT,CASSYPEDTQYF
few,-,TRBV19,TRBJ1-5,TGTGCCAGTAGTATAGATCGTATTAATCATCAGCCCCAGCATTTT,CASSIDRINHQPQHF
-,-,TRBV15,TRBJ2-1,TGTGCCACCAGCGGCCATTCTAGGGGGAGCTCCTACAATGAGCAGTTCTTC,CATSGHSRGSSYNEQFF
many,TRBD1,TRBV2,TRBJ2-3,TGTGCCATTCCACGGACAGGGGGCACAGATACGCAGTATTTT,CAIPRTGGTDTQYF
few,-,TRBV19,TRBJ1-1,TGTGCCAGTCGAGACCTACAGGGCGGGAACACTGAAGCTTTCTTT,CASRDLQGGNTEAFF
-,-,TRBV7-2,TRBJ1-4,TGTGCCAGCAGTTTCCAAGGGGGGTTTGAAAAACTGTTTTTT,CASSFQGGFEKLFF
-,TRBD2,TRBV19,TRBJ2-7,TGTGCCAGTAGTATGGGCCGGACTAGCGGGATCACCTACGAGCAGTACTTC,CASSMGRTSGITYEQYF
-,TRBD1,TRBV7-9,TRBJ2-7,TGTGCCAGCAGCCACGACAGGGACGACGAGCAGTACTTC,CASSHDRDDEQYF
many,-,TRBV6-1,TRBJ2-1,TGTGCCAGCGGACGGGTTTACAATGAGCAGTTCTTC,CASGRVYNEQFF
many,-,TRBV27,TRBJ2-7,TGTGCCAGCAGTTTGTCGGGTCTAGCCTACGAGCAGTACTTC,CASSLSGLAYEQYF
few,-,TRBV29-1,TRBJ2-7,TGCAGCGTTGAAGGGCTCAGCTACGAGCAGTACTTC,CSVEGLSYEQYF
-,TRBD2,TRBV30,TRBJ2-1,TGTGCCTGGAGGGCGGGGGTGAATGAGCAGTTCTTC,CAWRAGVNEQFF
-,TRBD1,TRBV15,TRBJ1-1,TGTGCCACCAGCAGTCGAACAGGGGAGGCCACTGAAGCTTTCTTT,CATSSRTGEATEAFF
-,TRBD1,TRBV6-1,TRBJ1-2,TGTGCCAGCAGTCAGACAGGGGTTCGGGGCTACACCTTC,CASSQTGVRGYTF
few,TRBD2,TRBV12-3/TRBV12-4,TRBJ2-1,TGTGCCAGCAGTTTCGGGACTAGCGGGAGTTCTGGCAATGAGCAGTTCTTC,CASSFGTSGSSGNEQFF
-,-,TRBV5-1,TRBJ2-3,TGCGCCAGCAGCCCAACTCTCGCCACAGATACGCAGTATTTT,CASSPTLATDTQYF
many,-,TRBV7-3,TRBJ2-1,TGTGCCAGCAGCTGGGCAACAGGGATCCATGAGCAGTTCTTC,CASSWATGIHEQFF
-,TRBD2,TRBV24-1,TRBJ2-5,TGTGTCACCAGTGGCGGGGGGGGATTGGAGACCCAGTACTTC,CVTSGGGGLETQYF
once,-,TRBV2,TRBJ1-2,TGTGCCAGCAGTGAACGGGAGTTGGACTATGGCTACACCTTC,CASSERELDYGYTF
many,-,TRBV6-1,TRBJ1-1,TGTGCCACAGCGCCTTTACCAGGGCACACTGAAGCTTTCTTT,CATAPLPGHTEAFF
-,-,TRBV28,TRBJ1-5,TGTGCCAGCAGTAAGGTGGCAGGCAATCAGCCCCAGCATTTT,CASSKVAGNQPQHF
few,TRBD2,TRBV6-6,TRBJ2-1,TGTGCCAGCAGTTATAGAGTCGGGACTAGTCTGACTGAGCAGTTCTTC,CASSYRVGTSLTEQFF
-,-,TRBV11-2,TRBJ2-1,TGTGCCAGCAGCGTGGGGGTATACAATGAGCAGTTCTTC,CASSVGVYNEQFF
few,-,TRBV28,TRBJ1-2,TGTGCCAGCAGTTCGGCGGGGGTCCGAGGCTACACCTTC,CASSSAGVRGYTF
many,TRBD2,TRBV7-2,TRBJ2-3,TGTGCCAGCAGCTTCCCTAGCGGGACCACAGATACGCAGTATTTT,CASSFPSGTTDTQYF